This T cell receptor (beta chain) was identified during a study of blood T cell repertoires in COVID-19. Turning to the study itself: Material from acute and convalescent COVID-19 was sourced from the United States, Italy and Spain.

The trim removed 5 bases at V and 12 bases at J, leaving 6 bases unmatched. Germline V gives CDR1 MDHEN, CDR2 SYDVKM. The CDR3 covers 13 residues. The data were produced by immunoSEQ multiplex PCR, yet TCRdb's version contains in-frame clones alone and is incomplete. The table shows a few hundred thousand clones, with around 90% occurring only once. The chain employs TRBV28 and TRBJ2-1, with 11 bases fitting TRBD2. Sample: peripheral blood. The sequence was collected from a woman aged 70-85 years with active or convalescent COVID-19. The CDR3 loop is CASSGASGGRQFF. The CDR3 DNA sequence: TGTGCCAGCAGTGGGGCTAGCGGGGGGCGGCAGTTCTTC.